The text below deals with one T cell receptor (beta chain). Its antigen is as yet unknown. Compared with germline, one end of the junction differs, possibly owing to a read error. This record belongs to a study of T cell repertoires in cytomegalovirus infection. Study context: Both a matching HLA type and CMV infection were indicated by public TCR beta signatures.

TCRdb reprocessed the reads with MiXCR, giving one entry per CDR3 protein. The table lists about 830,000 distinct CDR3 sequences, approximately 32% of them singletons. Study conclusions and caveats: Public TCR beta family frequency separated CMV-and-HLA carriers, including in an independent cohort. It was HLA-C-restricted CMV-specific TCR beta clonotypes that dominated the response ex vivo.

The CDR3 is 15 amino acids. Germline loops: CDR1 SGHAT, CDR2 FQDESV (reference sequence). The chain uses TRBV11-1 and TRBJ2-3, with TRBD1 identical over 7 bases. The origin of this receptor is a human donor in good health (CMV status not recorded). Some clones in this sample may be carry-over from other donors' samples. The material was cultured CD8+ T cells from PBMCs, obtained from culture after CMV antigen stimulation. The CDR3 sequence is CVSSFEGASTDTQYF. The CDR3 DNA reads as TGTGTCAGCAGCTTCGAGGGGGCTAGCACAGATACGCAGTATTTT.